A selection of T cell receptor beta chains follows, all from one sample in a study of cytomegalovirus exposure and HLA in healthy donors. Assay: immunoSEQ multiplex PCR; the TCRdb copy retains only in-frame clones and omits some. The table has around 110,000 clones, about four fifths seen once; the top ten hold roughly 1.5%. The specimen sequenced was PBMCs. The receptors were gathered from a man aged 45-65 years in good health and CMV-seronegative. Each CDR3 is given with its conserved first and last residue. Each record gives: clone size, J gene, V gene, D gene, CDR3 protein, CDR3 DNA. D genes are given only for firm matches. A row's size may be missing; if present it is once, few, many or a size class.

clone_size: -; j_call: TRBJ2-7; v_call: TRBV7-2; d_call: -; cdr3_aa: CASSLVYGQGLGEQYF; cdr3_nt: TGTGCCAGCAGCTTAGTCTATGGGCAGGGGTTGGGAGAGCAGTACTTC
clone_size: -; j_call: TRBJ1-2; v_call: TRBV5-1; d_call: -; cdr3_aa: CASTRGQSSHYGYTF; cdr3_nt: TGCGCCAGCACCCGAGGACAGTCCAGTCACTATGGCTACACCTTC
clone_size: -; j_call: TRBJ1-2; v_call: TRBV30; d_call: -; cdr3_aa: CAWSVRSSLFYGYTF; cdr3_nt: TGTGCCTGGAGTGTCAGGTCTTCCCTCTTCTATGGCTACACCTTC
clone_size: -; j_call: TRBJ2-7; v_call: TRBV30; d_call: -; cdr3_aa: CAWSGGKPYEQYF; cdr3_nt: TGTGCCTGGAGTGGAGGAAAACCCTACGAGCAGTACTTC
clone_size: once; j_call: TRBJ1-6; v_call: TRBV6-4; d_call: TRBD1; cdr3_aa: CASSAGTGDSPLHF; cdr3_nt: TGTGCCAGCAGTGCCGGGACAGGGGACTCACCCCTCCACTTT
clone_size: -; j_call: TRBJ2-5; v_call: TRBV2; d_call: TRBD1; cdr3_aa: CASSTGTGGQTQYF; cdr3_nt: TGTGCCAGCAGCACCGGGACAGGGGGACAGACCCAGTACTTC
clone_size: -; j_call: TRBJ1-4; v_call: TRBV5-1; d_call: TRBD1; cdr3_aa: CASSLGQGAGEKLFF; cdr3_nt: TGCGCCAGCAGCTTGGGACAGGGAGCAGGGGAAAAACTGTTTTTT
clone_size: -; j_call: TRBJ2-4; v_call: TRBV19; d_call: -; cdr3_aa: CASSFRSSIQYF; cdr3_nt: TGTGCCAGTAGTTTCCGATCTAGTATTCAGTACTTC
clone_size: -; j_call: TRBJ2-3; v_call: TRBV5-1; d_call: TRBD1; cdr3_aa: CASSFQGASTDTQYF; cdr3_nt: TGCGCCAGCAGTTTCCAGGGGGCGAGCACAGATACGCAGTATTTT
clone_size: -; j_call: TRBJ2-5; v_call: TRBV7-8; d_call: TRBD1; cdr3_aa: CASSSYASGGRETQYF; cdr3_nt: TGTGCCAGCAGCTCCTATGCTTCAGGGGGCAGGGAGACCCAGTACTTC
clone_size: few; j_call: TRBJ2-2; v_call: TRBV7-9; d_call: -; cdr3_aa: CASSPWGGRSGGTGELFF; cdr3_nt: TGTGCCAGCAGCCCCTGGGGGGGGCGCTCCGGAGGAACCGGGGAGCTGTTTTTT
clone_size: -; j_call: TRBJ1-2; v_call: TRBV5-4; d_call: -; cdr3_aa: CASSLRQVLPYGYTF; cdr3_nt: TGTGCCAGCAGCTTACGACAGGTCTTACCCTATGGCTACACCTTC
clone_size: few; j_call: TRBJ1-6; v_call: TRBV5-1; d_call: TRBD1; cdr3_aa: CASTLSGGGDNSPLHF; cdr3_nt: TGCGCCAGCACCCTTTCCGGAGGGGGCGATAATTCACCCCTCCACTTT
clone_size: -; j_call: TRBJ2-6; v_call: TRBV4-2; d_call: -; cdr3_aa: CASSQYPRGRGRSGANVLTF; cdr3_nt: TGTGCCAGCAGCCAATATCCGCGGGGAAGAGGACGCTCTGGGGCCAACGTCCTGACTTTC
clone_size: -; j_call: TRBJ2-7; v_call: TRBV7-9; d_call: -; cdr3_aa: CSSSATAYEQYF; cdr3_nt: TGTTCCAGCAGCGCTACAGCCTACGAGCAGTACTTC
clone_size: -; j_call: TRBJ1-4; v_call: TRBV4-2; d_call: -; cdr3_aa: CASSPREITNEKLFF; cdr3_nt: TGTGCCAGCAGCCCCAGGGAAATAACTAATGAAAAACTGTTTTTT
clone_size: -; j_call: TRBJ1-6; v_call: TRBV7-2; d_call: TRBD1; cdr3_aa: CASSLGTGVSPLHF; cdr3_nt: TGTGCCAGCAGCTTAGGGACAGGGGTTTCACCCCTCCACTTT
clone_size: -; j_call: TRBJ2-1; v_call: TRBV28; d_call: -; cdr3_aa: CASNRGRGEQFF; cdr3_nt: TGTGCCAGCAATAGGGGCAGAGGTGAGCAGTTCTTC